The source of this T cell receptor (beta chain) is a study of OX40 agonist ivuxolimab in advanced cancers. Assay: immunoSEQ multiplex PCR; the TCRdb copy retains only in-frame clones and omits some. Of more than 50,000 clones listed, 87% are singletons. This receptor was identified in an adult with an advanced solid tumor such as melanoma, head and neck, liver or kidney cancer. The sequences come from CD4+ or CD8+ T cells sorted from blood, collected in a trial of the OX40 agonist ivuxolimab.

CDR3: CASGARDSARNTIYF. The CDR3 DNA reads TGTGCTAGTGGTGCCCGGGACAGCGCGAGAAACACCATATATTTT. V and J are TRBV12-5 and TRBJ1-3, with TRBD1 identical over 7 bases. From germline, CDR1 is LGHNT and CDR2 FRNRAP. The CDR3 has 15 amino acids. Germline trimming cut 5 bases from V and 5 bases from J; bases unmatched to any gene: 9.